Each of the 10 T cell receptor beta chains below was sequenced from the same sample in a study of T cell repertoires in ileal Crohn's disease. This sample's time point: neoterminal ileum biopsy at postoperative endoscopy, about 6 months after surgery. Measured with immunoSEQ multiplex PCR; TCRdb has only the in-frame clones, and not every one. The table records 15,000 to 20,000 clones, roughly 72% of them present only once. Sequenced sample: ileal tissue. These receptors all stem from an adult with Crohn's disease.

The chain uses TRBV5-4 and TRBJ1-2; 9 bases map to TRBD1. The trim removed 2 bases at V and 2 bases at J, leaving 4 bases unmatched. CDR3 length equals 15 residues. Per germline, CDR1 SGHNT and CDR2 YYREEE (reference sequence). The CDR3 region has the DNA TGTGCCAGCAGCTTAAGGGGGACAGGGAACTATGGCTACACCTTC. Translated, it gives CASSLRGTGNYGYTF.

This chain links TRBV5-5 with TRBJ1-1; D remains ambiguous. Germline V lookup: CDR1 SGHKS, CDR2 YYEKEE (reference sequence). The CDR3 has 11 residues. With 0 bases removed from V and 6 bases from J, the gap between germline ends came to 3 bases. The CDR3 region has the DNA TGTGCCAGCAGCTTGGGGCCTGAAGCTTTCTTT. Its protein is CASSLGPEAFF.

The genes are TRBV2 and TRBJ2-6; 8 bases are a match to TRBD1. V was clipped by 6 bases and J by 2 bases; unmatched bases: 3. Germline V gene data show CDR1 as SNHLY and CDR2 as FYNNEI. The CDR3 length is 15 residues. CDR3 in amino acids: CASRATGAGANVLTF. Written as DNA, the CDR3 is TGTGCCAGCAGGGCGACAGGGGCTGGGGCCAACGTCCTGACTTTC. Full variable domain (remainder filled in from reference TRBV2 and TRBJ2-6): EPEVTQTPSHQVTQMGQEVILRCVPISNHLYFYWYRQILGQKVEFLVSFYNNEISEKSEIFDDQFSVERPDGSNFTLKIRSTKLEDSAMYFCASRATGAGANVLTFGAGSRLTVL.

V is TRBV10-3 and J is TRBJ2-1, with a weak D call TRBD2 (6 bases). The V gene lost 2 bases and the J gene lost 5 bases, with 7 bases spanning the gap. The germline V gene has CDR1 ENHRY and CDR2 SYGVKD. CDR3 size: 13 residues. This chain's CDR3 is CAISEGLNNEQFF. CDR3 bases: TGTGCCATCAGTGAGGGACTAAACAATGAGCAGTTCTTC.

The chain couples TRBV5-3 to TRBJ1-1, with D unresolved. TRBV5-3 qualifies as an ORF whose function is uncertain. The CDR3 runs 13 residues. V dropped 5 bases and J dropped 2 bases, with 10 bases sitting between them. The DNA of the CDR3 is TGTGCCAGAAGATTTTCCCCAAACACTGAAGCTTTCTTT. It yields the protein CARRFSPNTEAFF.

The chain combines TRBV2 with TRBJ1-6, with a tentative D call TRBD1 (5 bases). V dropped 6 bases and J dropped 9 bases, with 21 bases sitting between them. CDR1 is SNHLY and CDR2 is FYNNEI in the germline V gene. CDR3 size: 16 residues. CDR3 sequence reads: CASSETESVHGSPLHF. The DNA for the CDR3 is TGTGCCAGCAGCGAGACAGAGTCTGTTCATGGTTCACCCCTCCACTTT.

The chain recombines TRBV5-1 with TRBJ2-6, with a possible D match to TRBD2 (5 bases). CDR3 length: 15 residues. Trimming pared 0 bases from V and 1 base from J, leaving 5 bases between. Germline CDR1 is SGHRS and CDR2 is YFSETQ. The DNA of the CDR3 is TGCGCCAGCAGCTTGGGAGGGTCTGGGGCCAACGTCCTGACTTTC. Protein product: CASSLGGSGANVLTF.

V and J are TRBV7-2 and TRBJ2-2, with D perhaps TRBD2 (5 bases). The length of the CDR3 is 15 residues. Trimming removed 5 bases at V and 3 bases at J, with 13 bases between. From germline, CDR1 is SGHTA and CDR2 FQGNSA. Here the CDR3 DNA reads TGTGCCAGCAGCCCACAGAGGGCCTACACCGGGGAGCTGTTTTTT. Translation: CASSPQRAYTGELFF.

The rearrangement joins TRBV2 to TRBJ1-5, with 9 positions matching TRBD1. Germline assignment: CDR1 SNHLY and CDR2 FYNNEI. The ends lost 6 bases at V and 7 bases at J; junction bases unmatched: 7. This CDR3 region has 14 residues. The CDR3: CASSAGQGRQPQHF. In nucleotides, the CDR3 is TGTGCCAGCAGCGCTGGACAGGGGCGGCAGCCCCAGCATTTT. The entire variable domain, with the rest obtained from reference TRBV2 and TRBJ1-5, is as follows: EPEVTQTPSHQVTQMGQEVILRCVPISNHLYFYWYRQILGQKVEFLVSFYNNEISEKSEIFDDQFSVERPDGSNFTLKIRSTKLEDSAMYFCASSAGQGRQPQHFGDGTRLSIL.

V and J are TRBV11-2 and TRBJ2-2; D remains ambiguous. Germline CDR1 and CDR2: SGHAT and FQNNGV. This CDR3 contains 14 residues. The V gene lost 5 bases and the J gene lost 3 bases, with 10 bases spanning the gap. The CDR3 sequence is CASSTRVHTGELFF. The DNA of the CDR3 is TGTGCCAGCAGCACCCGGGTCCACACCGGGGAGCTGTTTTTT.